The next 10 T cell receptor beta chains were all read from a single sample in a study of blood T cells in healthy people across ages. The use of a sample-barcoded 5' primer and a J-beta primer mix characterized a second PCR of roughly 7 to 12 cycles. TCRdb re-analysed the 5' RACE reads in MiXCR, keeping a single row per CDR3 protein. The top ten clones hold roughly 17% of a sample with 850,000 or so distinct CDR3 sequences, roughly 26% of them seen once. The source material was blood. The receptors come from a woman older than 75 in good health.

This clonotype was recorded many times. The chain has TRBV20-1 and TRBJ2-3; possible D gene TRBD1, 7 bases. The V and J ends lost 3 bases and 5 bases respectively, with 27 bases between them. The CDR3 has 18 residues. Germline V lookup: CDR1 DFQATT, CDR2 SNEGSKA (reference sequence). Here the CDR3 reads CSARSIDREWGGQDTQYF. DNA of the CDR3: TGCAGTGCTAGGAGCATCGACAGGGAGTGGGGAGGTCAAGATACGCAGTATTTT.

This clonotype was seen many times. The chain uses TRBV2 and TRBJ2-5; D not certain. CDR1 SNHLY and CDR2 FYNNEI come from the germline V gene. The CDR3 spans 14 residues. V was shortened by 1 base and J by 1 base, with 7 bases between the two germline ends. This CDR3 is CASSEGALQETQYF. The CDR3 DNA is TGTGCCAGCAGTGAAGGGGCACTCCAAGAGACCCAGTACTTC.

This clonotype was seen ten or more times. The chain combines TRBV7-9 with TRBJ2-3; 11 bases are a match to TRBD1. This CDR3 is 17 amino acids long. With 5 bases clipped from V and 5 bases from J, the junction kept 12 bases outside the gene matches. The V gene's germline CDR1 is SEHNR and CDR2 FQNEAQ (reference sequence). The CDR3 here is CASSPALRTGGGDTQYF. CDR3 nucleotide sequence: TGTGCCAGCAGCCCAGCCCTCCGGACAGGGGGCGGAGATACGCAGTATTTT. Combining the CDR3 with reference TRBV7-9 and TRBJ2-3 gives the whole variable domain DTGVSQNPRHKITKRGQNVTFRCDPISEHNRLYWYRQTLGQGPEFLTYFQNEAQLEKSRLLSDRFSAERPKGSFSTLEIQRTEQGDSAMYLCASSPALRTGGGDTQYFGPGTRLTVL.

This clonotype was found a few times. The J gene is TRBJ1-2, the V gene TRBV6-6, with D perhaps TRBD1 (5 bases). The V and J ends lost 0 bases and 7 bases respectively, with 9 bases between them. CDR1 and CDR2 from the germline V gene are MNHNY and SVGAGI (reference sequence). The CDR3 contains 13 residues. The CDR3 reads CASSYSVGGGYTF. CDR3 DNA sequence: TGTGCCAGCAGTTACTCGGTCGGGGGTGGCTACACCTTC.

In this sample, this clonotype turned up many times. The rearrangement links TRBV27 to TRBJ2-1; 7 bases align to TRBD1. The CDR3 contains 11 residues. The V gene end was trimmed by 5 bases and the J gene end by 12 bases; junction bases not matched to a gene: 4. Germline V gives CDR1 MNHEY, CDR2 SMNVEV (reference sequence). The CDR3 protein is CASSTTGVQFF. Written as DNA, the CDR3 is TGTGCCAGCAGTACCACAGGGGTGCAGTTCTTC.

This clonotype was seen at least ten times. This chain joins TRBV5-1 and TRBJ1-2; the D gene is possibly TRBD1 (5 bases). V was clipped by 6 bases and J by 4 bases, with 10 bases between them. Germline V lookup: CDR1 SGHRS, CDR2 YFSETQ. This CDR3 contains 12 residues. The CDR3 loop reads CASTGTLYGYTF. Written as DNA, the CDR3 is TGCGCCAGCACAGGGACTCTCTATGGCTACACCTTC. The full variable domain, rest sourced from reference TRBV5-1 and TRBJ1-2, is KAGVTQTPRYLIKTRGQQVTLSCSPISGHRSVSWYQQTPGQGLQFLFEYFSETQRNKGNFPGRFSGRQFSNSRSEMNVSTLELGDSALYLCASTGTLYGYTFGSGTRLTVV.

This chain joins TRBV5-1 and TRBJ2-7, with D perhaps matching TRBD1 (6 bases). V was trimmed by 2 bases and J by 3 bases, leaving 9 bases between them. In germline, CDR1 is SGHRS, CDR2 YFSETQ. The CDR3 has 13 residues. DNA of the CDR3: TGCGCCAGCAGCTTTGACAGGCACTACGAGCAGTACTTC. Its translation is CASSFDRHYEQYF.

This clonotype was found many times. The chain recombines TRBV24-1 with TRBJ2-3, with 8 positions matching TRBD2. Losses at the gene ends were 6 bases for V and 4 bases for J; bases not matched to a gene: 5. Germline V gives CDR1 KGHDR, CDR2 SFDVKD. The CDR3 runs 14 residues. The CDR3 region is CATSPGGSSDTQYF. CDR3 DNA sequence: TGTGCCACCAGTCCGGGGGGGAGTTCAGATACGCAGTATTTT.

At least ten counts were recorded for this clonotype. The V call is TRBV6-1, the J call TRBJ2-3; D is unclear. V lost 3 bases and J 4 bases, leaving 14 bases between the germline ends. There are 15 residues in the CDR3. CDR1 and CDR2 from the germline V gene are MNHNS and SASEGT. The CDR3, as DNA: TGTGCCAGCAGTGAGGCAGGCGGACGAGCAGATACGCAGTATTTT. Its protein is CASSEAGGRADTQYF.

V is TRBV2 and J is TRBJ2-1; 15 positions agree with TRBD2. V lost 5 bases, J lost 4 bases, and 3 bases stayed unmatched. This CDR3 is built from 16 residues. Germline CDR1 is SNHLY and CDR2 is FYNNEI. In nucleotides, the CDR3 is TGTGCCAGCAGTCGCGGGACTAGCGGGGGGTACAATGAGCAGTTCTTC. Its translation: CASSRGTSGGYNEQFF.